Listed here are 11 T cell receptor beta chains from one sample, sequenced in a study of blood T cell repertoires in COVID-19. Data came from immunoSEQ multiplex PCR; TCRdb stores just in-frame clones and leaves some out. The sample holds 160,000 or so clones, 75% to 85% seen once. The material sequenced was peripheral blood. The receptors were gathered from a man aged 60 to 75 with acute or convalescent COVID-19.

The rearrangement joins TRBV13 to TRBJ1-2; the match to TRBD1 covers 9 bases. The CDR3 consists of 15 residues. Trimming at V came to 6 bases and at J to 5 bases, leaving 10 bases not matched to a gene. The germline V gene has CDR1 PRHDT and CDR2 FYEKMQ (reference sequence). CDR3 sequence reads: CASSSGQGRRYGYTF. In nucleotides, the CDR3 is TGTGCCAGCAGTTCCGGACAGGGGCGGCGTTATGGCTACACCTTC. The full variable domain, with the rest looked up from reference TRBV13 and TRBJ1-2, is AAGVIQSPRHLIKEKRETATLKCYPIPRHDTVYWYQQGPGQDPQFLISFYEKMQSDKGSIPDRFSAQQFSDYHSELNMSSLELGDSALYFCASSSGQGRRYGYTFGSGTRLTVV.

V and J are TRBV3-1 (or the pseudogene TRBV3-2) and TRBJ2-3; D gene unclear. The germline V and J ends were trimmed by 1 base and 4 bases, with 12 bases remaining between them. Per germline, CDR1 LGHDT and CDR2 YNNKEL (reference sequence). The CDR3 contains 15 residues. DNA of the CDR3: TGTGCCAGCAGCCAAGCATCCATGGCCGCAGATACGCAGTATTTT. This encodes CASSQASMAADTQYF.

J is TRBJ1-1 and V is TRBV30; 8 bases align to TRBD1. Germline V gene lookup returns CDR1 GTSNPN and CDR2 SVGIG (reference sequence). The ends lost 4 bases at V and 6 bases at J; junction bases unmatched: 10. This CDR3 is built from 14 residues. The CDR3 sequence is CAWTTGGSRPEAFF. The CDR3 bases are TGTGCCTGGACCACAGGGGGTAGCCGACCTGAAGCTTTCTTT.

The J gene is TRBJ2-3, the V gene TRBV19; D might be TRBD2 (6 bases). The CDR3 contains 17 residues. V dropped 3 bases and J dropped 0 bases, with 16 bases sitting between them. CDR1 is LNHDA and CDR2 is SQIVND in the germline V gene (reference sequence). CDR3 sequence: CASSMRTKTLSTDTQYF. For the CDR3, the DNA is TGTGCCAGTAGTATGAGGACTAAGACCTTGAGCACAGATACGCAGTATTTT.

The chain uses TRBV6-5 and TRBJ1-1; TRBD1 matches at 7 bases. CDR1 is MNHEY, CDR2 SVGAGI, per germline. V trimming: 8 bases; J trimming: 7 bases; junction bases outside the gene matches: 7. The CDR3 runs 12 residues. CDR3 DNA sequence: TGTGCCAGCGGGCAGGGGGGATATGAAGCTTTCTTT. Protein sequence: CASGQGGYEAFF.

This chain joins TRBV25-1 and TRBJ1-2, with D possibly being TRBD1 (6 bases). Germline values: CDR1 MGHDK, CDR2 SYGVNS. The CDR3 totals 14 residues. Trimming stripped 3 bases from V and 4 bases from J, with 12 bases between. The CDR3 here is CASSEQGQTYGYTF. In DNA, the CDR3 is TGTGCCAGCAGTGAGCAAGGACAGACCTATGGCTACACCTTC.

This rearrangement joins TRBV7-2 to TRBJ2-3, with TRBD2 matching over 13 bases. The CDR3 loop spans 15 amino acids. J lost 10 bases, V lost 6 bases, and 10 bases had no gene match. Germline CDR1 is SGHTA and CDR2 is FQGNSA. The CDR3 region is CASRARTSGGGSQYF. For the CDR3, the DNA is TGTGCCAGCAGAGCCCGGACTAGCGGGGGTGGGTCGCAGTATTTT.

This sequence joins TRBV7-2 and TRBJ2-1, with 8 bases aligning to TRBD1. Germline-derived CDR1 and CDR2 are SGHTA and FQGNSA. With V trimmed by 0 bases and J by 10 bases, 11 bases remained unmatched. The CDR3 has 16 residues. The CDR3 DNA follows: TGTGCCAGCAGCTTAGCTACAGGCAGGGGGCGAAGGGAGCAGTTCTTC. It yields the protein CASSLATGRGRREQFF.

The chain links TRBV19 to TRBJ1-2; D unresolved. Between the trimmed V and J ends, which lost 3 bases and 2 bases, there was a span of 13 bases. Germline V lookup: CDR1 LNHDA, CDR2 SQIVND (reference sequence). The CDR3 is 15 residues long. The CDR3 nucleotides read TGTGCCAGTAGTATGGAGGCAGGAGGAAACTATGGCTACACCTTC. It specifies CASSMEAGGNYGYTF.

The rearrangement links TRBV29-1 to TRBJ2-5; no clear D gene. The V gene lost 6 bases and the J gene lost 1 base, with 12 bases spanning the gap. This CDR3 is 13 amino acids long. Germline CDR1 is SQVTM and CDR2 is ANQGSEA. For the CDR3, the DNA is TGCAGCGTCTCACTCCCGCCCCAAGAGACCCAGTACTTC. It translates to CSVSLPPQETQYF.

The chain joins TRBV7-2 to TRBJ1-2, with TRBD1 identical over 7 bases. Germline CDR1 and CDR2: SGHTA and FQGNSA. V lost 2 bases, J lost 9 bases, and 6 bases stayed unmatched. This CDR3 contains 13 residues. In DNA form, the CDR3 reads TGTGCCAGCAGCTTAAGTGAGGGACAGAGCTACACCTTC. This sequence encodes CASSLSEGQSYTF.